This T cell receptor beta chain was retrieved from a study of blood T cell repertoires in COVID-19. Study-level background: The United States, Italy and Spain were the sources of the acute and convalescent COVID-19 samples.

The CDR3 spans 15 residues. V lost 3 bases and J 3 bases, leaving 9 bases between the germline ends. Germline CDR1 and CDR2: MNHNS and SASEGT. Sequenced by immunoSEQ multiplex PCR; TCRdb stores in-frame clones only, minus some. The sample has approximately 150,000 clones, around nine tenths seen once. Sequencing was performed on peripheral blood. The rearrangement links TRBV6-1 to TRBJ1-6; D not resolved. The receptor's source is a woman aged 50 to 65 with active or convalescent COVID-19. CDR3 amino acids: CASSEGRNYNSPLHF. The CDR3, as DNA: TGTGCCAGCAGTGAGGGCAGGAACTATAATTCACCCCTCCACTTT.